A selection of T cell receptor beta chains follows, all from one sample in a study of blood T cells in healthy people across ages. MiXCR, run by TCRdb on the 5' RACE reads, gives a single entry per CDR3 protein. The sample lists about 770,000 distinct CDR3 sequences, 40% to 50% occurring once. The material sequenced was blood. The receptors were sampled from a man aged 60 to 69 in good health. CDR3s include the opening cysteine and the closing phenylalanine or tryptophan. Fields, in order: clone size, D gene, J gene, V gene, CDR3 DNA, CDR3 protein. The D gene is left open where the match is weak. Rows may omit the clone size; those that give it use once, few, many or a size class.

abundance: few
d_gene: TRBD2
j_gene: TRBJ2-1
v_gene: TRBV20-1
CDR3nt: TGCAGTGCTAGAGAGGCCTGGACCGGGACTAGCGGGGGGAATGAGCAGTTCTTC
CDR3aa: CSAREAWTGTSGGNEQFF

abundance: few
d_gene: TRBD1
j_gene: TRBJ2-7
v_gene: TRBV5-1
CDR3nt: TGCGCCAGCAGCTTCAGGATCAGCGGGACAGGGACCTACGAGCAGTACTTC
CDR3aa: CASSFRISGTGTYEQYF

abundance: -
d_gene: -
j_gene: TRBJ2-5
v_gene: TRBV30
CDR3nt: TGTGCCCGGGATTATGGACTAGGGGGGACCCAGTACTTC
CDR3aa: CARDYGLGGTQYF

abundance: few
d_gene: TRBD2
j_gene: TRBJ2-7
v_gene: TRBV27
CDR3nt: TGTGCCAGCAGTCGGGGGGGAACAGGGATTAGCGAGCAGTACTTC
CDR3aa: CASSRGGTGISEQYF

abundance: -
d_gene: TRBD2
j_gene: TRBJ2-1
v_gene: TRBV7-9
CDR3nt: TGTGCCAGCAGCTGGGGACTAGCGGGAATGTACAATGAGCAGTTCTTC
CDR3aa: CASSWGLAGMYNEQFF

abundance: -
d_gene: TRBD1
j_gene: TRBJ2-7
v_gene: TRBV7-2
CDR3nt: TGTGCCAGCAGCGGACAGGGGGTGGGGTCCCACGAGCAGTACTTC
CDR3aa: CASSGQGVGSHEQYF

abundance: -
d_gene: -
j_gene: TRBJ2-3
v_gene: TRBV20-1
CDR3nt: TGCAGTGCCTCAGGGACGGGGGGCACAGATACGCAGTATTTT
CDR3aa: CSASGTGGTDTQYF

abundance: -
d_gene: -
j_gene: TRBJ2-7
v_gene: TRBV27
CDR3nt: TGTGCCAGCAGCTCCCCCAGGGGCGAGCAGTACTTC
CDR3aa: CASSSPRGEQYF

abundance: few
d_gene: -
j_gene: TRBJ1-6
v_gene: TRBV7-8
CDR3nt: TGTGCCAGCAGCTTAGCGCTTAAAAGCTCCTATAATTCACCCCTCCACTTT
CDR3aa: CASSLALKSSYNSPLHF

abundance: -
d_gene: -
j_gene: TRBJ2-5
v_gene: TRBV7-9
CDR3nt: TGTGCCAGCAGCCCCCTCCTGGGGGGACCCCAAGAGACCCAGTACTTC
CDR3aa: CASSPLLGGPQETQYF

abundance: -
d_gene: -
j_gene: TRBJ2-3
v_gene: TRBV7-9
CDR3nt: TGTGCCAGCAGCTTAACACCAGGCACAGATACGCAGTATTTT
CDR3aa: CASSLTPGTDTQYF

abundance: -
d_gene: -
j_gene: TRBJ2-4
v_gene: TRBV5-1
CDR3nt: TGCGCCAGCAGCGTCTCAGACCCAAGAGAGAACATTCAGTACTTC
CDR3aa: CASSVSDPRENIQYF

abundance: few
d_gene: TRBD1
j_gene: TRBJ2-7
v_gene: TRBV20-1
CDR3nt: TGCAGTGCGAAGGGACAGGGGGCTACCTACGAGCAGTACTTC
CDR3aa: CSAKGQGATYEQYF

abundance: -
d_gene: -
j_gene: TRBJ1-2
v_gene: TRBV30
CDR3nt: TGTGCCTGGGCGGTGGGGGGAGGCTACACCTTC
CDR3aa: CAWAVGGGYTF

abundance: few
d_gene: TRBD1
j_gene: TRBJ2-5
v_gene: TRBV29-1
CDR3nt: TGCAGCGTGGCCGCCGGGACAGGGAACCAAGAGACCCAGTACTTC
CDR3aa: CSVAAGTGNQETQYF

abundance: -
d_gene: -
j_gene: TRBJ2-3
v_gene: TRBV27
CDR3nt: TGTGCCAGCAGTTTACTCTCGGGTGGTTCGGGGGGCCGAGATACGCAGTATTTT
CDR3aa: CASSLLSGGSGGRDTQYF

abundance: -
d_gene: -
j_gene: TRBJ2-3
v_gene: TRBV20-1
CDR3nt: TGCAGTGCCTCTTTCGGGGTGGGTCGGGAAGATACGCAGTATTTT
CDR3aa: CSASFGVGREDTQYF

abundance: -
d_gene: -
j_gene: TRBJ2-1
v_gene: TRBV18
CDR3nt: TGTGCCAGCTCAGAGCCGGGCGCCTACAATGAGCAGTTCTTC
CDR3aa: CASSEPGAYNEQFF

abundance: -
d_gene: -
j_gene: TRBJ2-1
v_gene: TRBV3-1
CDR3nt: TGTGCCAGCAGCCCAGTGGGGGATCCATACAATGAGCAGTTCTTC
CDR3aa: CASSPVGDPYNEQFF

abundance: -
d_gene: TRBD1
j_gene: TRBJ2-7
v_gene: TRBV6-6
CDR3nt: TGTGCCAGCAGTTTGACAGGGATGGACAATAATGAGCAGTACTTC
CDR3aa: CASSLTGMDNNEQYF

abundance: -
d_gene: -
j_gene: TRBJ1-1
v_gene: TRBV30
CDR3nt: TGTGCCTGGAGTGTAAGAGTGGGAGGTTTCAGGATGAACACTGAAGCTTTCTTT
CDR3aa: CAWSVRVGGFRMNTEAFF

abundance: few
d_gene: -
j_gene: TRBJ2-4
v_gene: TRBV28
CDR3nt: TGTGCCAGCAGTGCCCTAAACAAAAACATTCAGTACTTC
CDR3aa: CASSALNKNIQYF